Described below is a single TCR beta chain sequence and its context. Per germline, CDR1 SGHTS and CDR2 YDEGEE. The ends lost 3 bases at V and 4 bases at J; junction bases unmatched: 10. CDR3 length equals 16 residues. This sample is part of a study of blood T cell repertoires in COVID-19. Study summary: Acute-phase and convalescent COVID-19 samples originated in the United States, Italy and Spain. T cells, B-cell-depleted T cells, or PBMCs supplied cDNA or gDNA.

In the study's own analysis: From reference gene primer amplification, estimates of nucleated cell counts were derived. Repertoires were generated with immunoSEQ multiplex PCR, while TCRdb's copy carries only in-frame clones and drops some. The V and J calls and the clone size are those of that table, but D and trimming were determined from the DNA. The sample consists of about 14,000 clones, about 83% of them appearing once. The sequenced sample was peripheral blood. The rearrangement joins TRBV5-8 to TRBJ2-1; TRBD2 matches at 7 bases. This sequence was found in a human donor with active COVID-19. The donor label of this sample is uncertain. The CDR3: CASSSGVTGGYNEQFF. The CDR3 region has the DNA TGTGCCAGCAGCTCCGGCGTGACGGGAGGATACAATGAGCAGTTCTTC.